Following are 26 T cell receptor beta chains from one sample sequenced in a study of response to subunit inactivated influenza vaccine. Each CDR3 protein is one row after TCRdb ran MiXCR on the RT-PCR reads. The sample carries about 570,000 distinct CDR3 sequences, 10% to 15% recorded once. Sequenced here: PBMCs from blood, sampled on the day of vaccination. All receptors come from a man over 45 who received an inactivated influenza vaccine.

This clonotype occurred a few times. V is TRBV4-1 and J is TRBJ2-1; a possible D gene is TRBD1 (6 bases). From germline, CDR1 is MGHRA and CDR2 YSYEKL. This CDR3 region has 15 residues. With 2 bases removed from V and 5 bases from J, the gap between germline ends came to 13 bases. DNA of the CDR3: TGCGCCAGCAGCCAACCGGGACATAGGGACAATGAGCAGTTCTTC. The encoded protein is CASSQPGHRDNEQFF.

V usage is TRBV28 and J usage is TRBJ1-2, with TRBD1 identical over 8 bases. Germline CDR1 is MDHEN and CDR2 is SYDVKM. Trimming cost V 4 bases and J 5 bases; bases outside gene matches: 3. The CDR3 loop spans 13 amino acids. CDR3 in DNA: TGTGCCAGCAGTTGGCAGGGGGCGTATGGCTACACCTTC. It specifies CASSWQGAYGYTF.

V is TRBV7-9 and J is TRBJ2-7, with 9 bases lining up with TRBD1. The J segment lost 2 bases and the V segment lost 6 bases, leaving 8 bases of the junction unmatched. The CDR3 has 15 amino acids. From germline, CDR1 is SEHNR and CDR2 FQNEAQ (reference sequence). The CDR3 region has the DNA TGTGCCAGCAGTCTACAGGGGGCGCTACCCTACGAGCAGTACTTC. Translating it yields CASSLQGALPYEQYF. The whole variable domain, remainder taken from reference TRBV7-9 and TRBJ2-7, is DTGVSQNPRHKITKRGQNVTFRCDPISEHNRLYWYRQTLGQGPEFLTYFQNEAQLEKSRLLSDRFSAERPKGSFSTLEIQRTEQGDSAMYLCASSLQGALPYEQYFGPGTRLTVT.

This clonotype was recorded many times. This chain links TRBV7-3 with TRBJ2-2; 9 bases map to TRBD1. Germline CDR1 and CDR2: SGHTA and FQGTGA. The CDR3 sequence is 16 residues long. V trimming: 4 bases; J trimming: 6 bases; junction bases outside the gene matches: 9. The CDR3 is CASSSFPGQGSGELFF. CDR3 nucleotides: TGTGCCAGCAGCTCCTTTCCGGGACAGGGATCCGGGGAGCTGTTTTTT. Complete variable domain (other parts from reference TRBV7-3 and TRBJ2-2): GAGVSQTPSNKVTEKGKYVELRCDPISGHTALYWYRQSLGQGPEFLIYFQGTGAADDSGLPNDRFFAVRPEGSVSTLKIQRTERGDSAVYLCASSSFPGQGSGELFFGEGSRLTVL.

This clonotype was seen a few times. The CDR3 nucleotides read TGTGCCAGCAGTCCGTTCCCCGAAGGAGAGACCCAGTACTTC. Translation: CASSPFPEGETQYF. The V gene is TRBV12-3 or TRBV12-4, the J gene TRBJ2-5, with D unresolved. The CDR3 has 14 residues. V lost 5 bases to trimming and J lost 4 bases, with 14 bases between them.

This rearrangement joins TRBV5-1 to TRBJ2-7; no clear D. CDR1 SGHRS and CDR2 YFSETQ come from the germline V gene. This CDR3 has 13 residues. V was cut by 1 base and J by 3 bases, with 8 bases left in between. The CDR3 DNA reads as TGCGCCAGCAGCTTGAACAGTAACTACGAGCAGTACTTC. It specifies CASSLNSNYEQYF.

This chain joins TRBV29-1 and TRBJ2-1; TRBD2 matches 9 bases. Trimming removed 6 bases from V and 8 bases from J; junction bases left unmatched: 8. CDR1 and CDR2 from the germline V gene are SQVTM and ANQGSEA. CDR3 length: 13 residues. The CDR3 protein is CSVESGRMYEQFF. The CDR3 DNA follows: TGCAGCGTCGAAAGCGGGAGGATGTATGAGCAGTTCTTC.

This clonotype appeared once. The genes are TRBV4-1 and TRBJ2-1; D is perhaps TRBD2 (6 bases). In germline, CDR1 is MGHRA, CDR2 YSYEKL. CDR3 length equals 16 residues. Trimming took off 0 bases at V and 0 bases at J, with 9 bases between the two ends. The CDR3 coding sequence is TGCGCCAGCAGCCAAGAACAAGCGGGCTCCTACAATGAGCAGTTCTTC. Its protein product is CASSQEQAGSYNEQFF.

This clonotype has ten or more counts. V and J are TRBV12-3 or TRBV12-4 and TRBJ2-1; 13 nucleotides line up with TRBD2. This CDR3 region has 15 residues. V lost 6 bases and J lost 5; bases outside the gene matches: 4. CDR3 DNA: TGTGCCAGCAGAGGGACTAGCGGGAACCACAATGAGCAGTTCTTC. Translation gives CASRGTSGNHNEQFF.

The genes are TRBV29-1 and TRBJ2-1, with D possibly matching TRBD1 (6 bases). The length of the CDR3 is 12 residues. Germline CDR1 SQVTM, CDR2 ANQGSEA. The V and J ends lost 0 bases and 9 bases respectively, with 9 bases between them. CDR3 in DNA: TGCAGCGTTGAAGATCGAGGGGGTGAGCAGTTCTTC. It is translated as CSVEDRGGEQFF.

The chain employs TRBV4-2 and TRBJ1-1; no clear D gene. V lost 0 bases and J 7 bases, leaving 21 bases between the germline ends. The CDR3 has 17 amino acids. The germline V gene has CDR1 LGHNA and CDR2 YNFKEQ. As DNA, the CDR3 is TGTGCCAGCAGCCAAGATATGAGGGCCCACAGTCCTGTTGAAGCTTTCTTT. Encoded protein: CASSQDMRAHSPVEAFF.

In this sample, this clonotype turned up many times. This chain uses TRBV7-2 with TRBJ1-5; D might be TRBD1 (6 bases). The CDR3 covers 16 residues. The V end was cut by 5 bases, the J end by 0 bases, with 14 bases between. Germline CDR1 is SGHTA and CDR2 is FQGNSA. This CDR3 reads CASSTRGTVSNQPQHF. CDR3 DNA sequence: TGTGCCAGCAGCACGAGGGGGACGGTTAGCAATCAGCCCCAGCATTTT. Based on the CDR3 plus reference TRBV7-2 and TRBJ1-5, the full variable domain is GAGVSQSPSNKVTEKGKDVELRCDPISGHTALYWYRQSLGQGLEFLIYFQGNSAPDKSGLPSDRFSAERTGGSVSTLTIQRTQQEDSAVYLCASSTRGTVSNQPQHFGDGTRLSIL.

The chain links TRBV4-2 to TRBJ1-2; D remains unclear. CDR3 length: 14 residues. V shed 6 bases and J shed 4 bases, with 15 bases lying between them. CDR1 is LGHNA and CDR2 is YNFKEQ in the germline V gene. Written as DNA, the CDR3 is TGTGCCAGCAGTCTGGGGTCAGAGGGCTATGGCTACACCTTC. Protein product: CASSLGSEGYGYTF.

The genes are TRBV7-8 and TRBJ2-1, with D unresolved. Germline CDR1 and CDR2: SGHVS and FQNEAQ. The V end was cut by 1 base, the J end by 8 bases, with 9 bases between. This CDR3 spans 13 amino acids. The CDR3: CASSLESAYEQFF. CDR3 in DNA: TGTGCCAGCAGCTTAGAGTCCGCGTATGAGCAGTTCTTC.

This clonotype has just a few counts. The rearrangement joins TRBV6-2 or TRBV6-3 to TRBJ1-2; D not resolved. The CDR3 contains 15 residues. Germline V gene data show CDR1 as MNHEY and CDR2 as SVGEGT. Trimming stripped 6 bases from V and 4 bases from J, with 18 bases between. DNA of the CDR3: TGTGCCAGCAGGCCGTTTGCCGATATCAGCTATGGCTACACCTTC. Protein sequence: CASRPFADISYGYTF.

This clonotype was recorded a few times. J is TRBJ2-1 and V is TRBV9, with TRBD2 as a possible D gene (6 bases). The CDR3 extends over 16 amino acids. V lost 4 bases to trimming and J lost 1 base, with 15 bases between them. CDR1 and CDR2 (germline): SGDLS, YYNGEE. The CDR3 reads CASSPGASESYNEQFF. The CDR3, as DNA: TGTGCCAGCAGCCCCGGGGCTAGCGAGTCCTACAATGAGCAGTTCTTC.

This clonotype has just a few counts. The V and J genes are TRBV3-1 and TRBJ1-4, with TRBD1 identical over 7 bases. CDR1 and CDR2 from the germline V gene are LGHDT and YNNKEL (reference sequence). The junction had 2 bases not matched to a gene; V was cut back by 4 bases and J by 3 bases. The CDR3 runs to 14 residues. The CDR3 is CASSRDSPNEKLFF. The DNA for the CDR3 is TGTGCCAGCAGCCGGGACAGCCCTAATGAAAAACTGTTTTTT.

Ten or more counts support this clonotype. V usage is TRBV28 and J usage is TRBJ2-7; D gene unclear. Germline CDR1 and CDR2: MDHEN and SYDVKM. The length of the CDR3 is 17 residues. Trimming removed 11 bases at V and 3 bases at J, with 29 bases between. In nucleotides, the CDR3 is TGTGCCTCTACTGCACGTCTGGGGTTGGGCTCTGGCTACGAGCAGTACTTC. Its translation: CASTARLGLGSGYEQYF.

The CDR3 DNA reads as TGTGCCATCAGTGAGTCGCCCCCGGCGGCAACTACGAAAAACACCATATATTTT. Translated, it gives CAISESPPAATTKNTIYF. The chain combines TRBV10-3 with TRBJ1-3; no clear D gene. Germline assignment: CDR1 ENHRY and CDR2 SYGVKD. Trimming removed 0 bases from V and 6 bases from J, with 21 bases in between. The CDR3 spans 18 residues.

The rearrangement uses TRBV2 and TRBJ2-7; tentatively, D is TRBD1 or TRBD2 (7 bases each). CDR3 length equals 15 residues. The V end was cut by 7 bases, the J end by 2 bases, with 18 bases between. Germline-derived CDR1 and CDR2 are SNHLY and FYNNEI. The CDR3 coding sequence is TGTGCCAGCACTGGGGGGGGACAGAACCCCTACGAGCAGTACTTC. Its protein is CASTGGGQNPYEQYF.

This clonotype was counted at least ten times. This CDR3 reads CASSFGTSEFF. CDR3 DNA: TGTGCCAGCAGTTTCGGGACATCGGAGTTCTTC. This chain joins TRBV12-3 or TRBV12-4 and TRBJ2-1; TRBD1 is a possible D gene (6 bases). This CDR3 comprises 11 residues. Trimming stripped 3 bases from V and 14 bases from J, with 11 bases between.

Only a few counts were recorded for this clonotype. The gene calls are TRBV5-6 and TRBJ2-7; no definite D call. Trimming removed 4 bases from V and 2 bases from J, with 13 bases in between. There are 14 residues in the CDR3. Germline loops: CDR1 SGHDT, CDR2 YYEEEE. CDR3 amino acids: CASSRIGVAYEQYF. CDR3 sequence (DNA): TGTGCCAGCAGCCGGATTGGCGTCGCCTACGAGCAGTACTTC.

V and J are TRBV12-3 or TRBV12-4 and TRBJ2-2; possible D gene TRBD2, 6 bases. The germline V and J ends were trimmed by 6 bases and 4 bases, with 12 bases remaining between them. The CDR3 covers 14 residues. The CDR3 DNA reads TGTGCCAGCAGCCGAGCGGGTCGCACCGGGGAGCTGTTTTTT. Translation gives CASSRAGRTGELFF.

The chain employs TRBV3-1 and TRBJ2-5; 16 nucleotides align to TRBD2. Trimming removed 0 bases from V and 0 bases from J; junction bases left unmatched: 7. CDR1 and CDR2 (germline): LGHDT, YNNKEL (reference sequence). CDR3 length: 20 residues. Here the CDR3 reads CASSQDRAGLAGGDQETQYF. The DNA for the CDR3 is TGTGCCAGCAGCCAAGATCGAGCGGGACTAGCGGGAGGGGACCAAGAGACCCAGTACTTC.

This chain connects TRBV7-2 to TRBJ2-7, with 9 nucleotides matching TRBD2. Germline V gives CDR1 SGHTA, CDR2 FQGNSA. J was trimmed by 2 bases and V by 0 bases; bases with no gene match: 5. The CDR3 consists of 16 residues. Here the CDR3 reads CASSLAQASGTYEQYF. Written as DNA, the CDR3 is TGTGCCAGCAGCTTAGCGCAAGCTAGCGGGACCTACGAGCAGTACTTC.

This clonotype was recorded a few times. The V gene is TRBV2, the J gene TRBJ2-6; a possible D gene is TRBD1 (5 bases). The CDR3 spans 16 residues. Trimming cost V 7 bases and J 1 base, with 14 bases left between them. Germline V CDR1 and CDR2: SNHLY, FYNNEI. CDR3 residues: CASIMMPGSGANVLTF. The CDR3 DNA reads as TGTGCCAGCATTATGATGCCAGGGTCTGGGGCCAACGTCCTGACTTTC.